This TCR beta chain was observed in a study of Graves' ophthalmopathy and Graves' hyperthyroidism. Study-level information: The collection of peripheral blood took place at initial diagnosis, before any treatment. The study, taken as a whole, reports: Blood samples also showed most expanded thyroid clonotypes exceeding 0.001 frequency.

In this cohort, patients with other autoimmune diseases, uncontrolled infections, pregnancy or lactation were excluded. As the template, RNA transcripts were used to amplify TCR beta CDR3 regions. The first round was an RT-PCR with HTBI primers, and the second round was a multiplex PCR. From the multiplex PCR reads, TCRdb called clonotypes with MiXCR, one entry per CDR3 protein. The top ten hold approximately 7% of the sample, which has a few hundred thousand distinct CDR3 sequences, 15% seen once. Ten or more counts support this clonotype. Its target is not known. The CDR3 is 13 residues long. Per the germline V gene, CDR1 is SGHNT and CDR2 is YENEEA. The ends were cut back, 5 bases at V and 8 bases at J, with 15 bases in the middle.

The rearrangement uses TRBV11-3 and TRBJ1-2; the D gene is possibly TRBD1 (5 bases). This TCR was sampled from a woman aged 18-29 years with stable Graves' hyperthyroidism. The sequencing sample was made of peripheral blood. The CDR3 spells CASSLGTLGGYTF. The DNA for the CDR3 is TGTGCCAGCAGCCTCGGGACCCTCGGGGGCTACACCTTC. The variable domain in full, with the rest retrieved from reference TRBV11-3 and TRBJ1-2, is EAGVVQSPRYKIIEKKQPVAFWCNPISGHNTLYWYLQNLGQGPELLIRYENEEAVDDSQLPKDRFSAERLKGVDSTLKIQPAELGDSAVYLCASSLGTLGGYTFGSGTRLTVV.